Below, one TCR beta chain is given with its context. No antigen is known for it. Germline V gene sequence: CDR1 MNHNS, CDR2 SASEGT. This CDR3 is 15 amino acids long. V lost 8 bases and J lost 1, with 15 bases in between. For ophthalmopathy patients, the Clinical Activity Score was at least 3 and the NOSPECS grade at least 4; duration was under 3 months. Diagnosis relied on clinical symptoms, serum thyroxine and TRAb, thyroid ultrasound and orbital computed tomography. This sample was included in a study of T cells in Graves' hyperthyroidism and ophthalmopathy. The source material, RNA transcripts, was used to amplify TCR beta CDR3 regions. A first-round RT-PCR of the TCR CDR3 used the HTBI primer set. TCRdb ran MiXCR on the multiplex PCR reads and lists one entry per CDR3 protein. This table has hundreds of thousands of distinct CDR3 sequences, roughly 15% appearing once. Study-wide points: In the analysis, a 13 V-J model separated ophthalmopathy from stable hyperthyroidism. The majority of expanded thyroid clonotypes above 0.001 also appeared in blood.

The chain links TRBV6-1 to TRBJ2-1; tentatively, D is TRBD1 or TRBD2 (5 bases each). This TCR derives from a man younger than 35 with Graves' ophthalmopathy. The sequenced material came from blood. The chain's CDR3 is CASRLGGGSYNEQFF. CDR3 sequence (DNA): TGTGCCAGCCGCCTTGGGGGTGGTTCCTACAATGAGCAGTTCTTC.